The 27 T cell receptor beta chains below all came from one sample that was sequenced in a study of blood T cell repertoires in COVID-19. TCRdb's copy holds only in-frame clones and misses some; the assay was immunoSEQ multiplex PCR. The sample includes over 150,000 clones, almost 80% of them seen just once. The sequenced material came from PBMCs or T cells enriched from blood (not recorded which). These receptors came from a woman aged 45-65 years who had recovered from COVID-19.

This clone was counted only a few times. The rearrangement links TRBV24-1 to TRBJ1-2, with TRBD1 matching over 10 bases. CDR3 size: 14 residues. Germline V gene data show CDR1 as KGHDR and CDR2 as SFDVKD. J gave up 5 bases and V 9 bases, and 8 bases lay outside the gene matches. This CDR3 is CATQGTGAIYGYTF. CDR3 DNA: TGTGCCACCCAAGGGACAGGGGCGATTTATGGCTACACCTTC.

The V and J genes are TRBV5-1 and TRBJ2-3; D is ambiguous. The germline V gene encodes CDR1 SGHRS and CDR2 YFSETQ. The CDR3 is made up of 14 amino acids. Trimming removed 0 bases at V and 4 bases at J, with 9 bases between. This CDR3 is CASSLVPRADTQYF. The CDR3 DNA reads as TGCGCCAGCAGCTTGGTCCCCCGGGCAGATACGCAGTATTTT.

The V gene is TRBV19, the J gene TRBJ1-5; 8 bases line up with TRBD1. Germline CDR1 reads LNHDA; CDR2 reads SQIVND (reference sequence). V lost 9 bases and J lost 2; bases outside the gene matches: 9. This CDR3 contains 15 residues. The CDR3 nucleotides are TGTGCCAGCTCAGACAGGGGTGCGCGCAATCAGCCCCAGCATTTT. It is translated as CASSDRGARNQPQHF. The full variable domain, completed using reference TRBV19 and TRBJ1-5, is DGGITQSPKYLFRKEGQNVTLSCEQNLNHDAMYWYRQDPGQGLRLIYYSQIVNDFQKGDIAEGYSVSREKKESFPLTVTSAQKNPTAFYLCASSDRGARNQPQHFGDGTRLSIL.

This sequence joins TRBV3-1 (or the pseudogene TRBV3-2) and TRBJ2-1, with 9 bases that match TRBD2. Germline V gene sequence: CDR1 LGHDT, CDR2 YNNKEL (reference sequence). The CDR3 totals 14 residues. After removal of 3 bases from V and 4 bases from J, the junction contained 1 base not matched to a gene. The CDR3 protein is CASSQAGGYNEQFF. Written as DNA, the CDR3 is TGTGCCAGCAGCCAGGCGGGGGGGTACAATGAGCAGTTCTTC.

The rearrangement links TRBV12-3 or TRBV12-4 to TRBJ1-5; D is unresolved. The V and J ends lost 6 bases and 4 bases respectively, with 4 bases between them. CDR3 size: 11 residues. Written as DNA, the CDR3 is TGTGCCAGCAGCCGGAATCAGCCCCAGCATTTT. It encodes CASSRNQPQHF.

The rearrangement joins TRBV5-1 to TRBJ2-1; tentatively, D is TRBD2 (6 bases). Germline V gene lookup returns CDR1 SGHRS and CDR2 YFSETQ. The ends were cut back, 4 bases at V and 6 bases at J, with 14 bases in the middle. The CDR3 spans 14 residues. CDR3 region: CASSTSGGSNEQFF. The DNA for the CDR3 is TGCGCCAGCAGCACGTCTGGGGGGTCCAATGAGCAGTTCTTC.

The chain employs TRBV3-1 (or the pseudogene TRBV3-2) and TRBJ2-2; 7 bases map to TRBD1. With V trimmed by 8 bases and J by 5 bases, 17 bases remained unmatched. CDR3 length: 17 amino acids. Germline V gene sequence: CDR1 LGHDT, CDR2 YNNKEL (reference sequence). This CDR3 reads CASRGGIQGPGTGELFF. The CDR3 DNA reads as TGTGCCAGCCGAGGGGGCATACAGGGGCCGGGAACCGGGGAGCTGTTTTTT.

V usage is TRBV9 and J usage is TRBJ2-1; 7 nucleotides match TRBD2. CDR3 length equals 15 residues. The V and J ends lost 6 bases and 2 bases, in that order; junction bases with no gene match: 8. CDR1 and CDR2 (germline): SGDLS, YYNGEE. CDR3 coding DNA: TGTGCCAGCAAGGAGGCGGGAGACCCCTACAATGAGCAGTTCTTC. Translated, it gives CASKEAGDPYNEQFF.

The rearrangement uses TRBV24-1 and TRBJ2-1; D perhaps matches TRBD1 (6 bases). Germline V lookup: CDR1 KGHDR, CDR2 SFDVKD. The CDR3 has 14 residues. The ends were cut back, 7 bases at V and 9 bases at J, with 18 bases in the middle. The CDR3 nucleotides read TGTGCCACCAGACCTCGGACAGATTCCGTTGAGCAGTTCTTC. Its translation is CATRPRTDSVEQFF.

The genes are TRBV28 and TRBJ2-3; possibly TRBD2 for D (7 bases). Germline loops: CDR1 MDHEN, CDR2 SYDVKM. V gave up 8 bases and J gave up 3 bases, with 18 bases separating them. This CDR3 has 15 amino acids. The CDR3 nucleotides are TGTGCCAGCGGGTTAGGGGGGGGTTTGACAGATACGCAGTATTTT. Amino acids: CASGLGGGLTDTQYF.

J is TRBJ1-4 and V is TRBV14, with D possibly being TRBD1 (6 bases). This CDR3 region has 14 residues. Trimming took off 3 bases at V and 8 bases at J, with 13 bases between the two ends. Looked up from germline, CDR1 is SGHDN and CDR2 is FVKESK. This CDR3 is CASSQQQGPEKLFF. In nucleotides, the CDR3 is TGTGCCAGCAGCCAGCAACAGGGACCGGAAAAACTGTTTTTT.

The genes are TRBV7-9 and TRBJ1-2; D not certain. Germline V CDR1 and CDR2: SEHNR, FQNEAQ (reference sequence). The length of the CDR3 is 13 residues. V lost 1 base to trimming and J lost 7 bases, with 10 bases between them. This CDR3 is CASSLVQSAGYTF. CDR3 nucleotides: TGTGCCAGCAGCTTAGTTCAGTCTGCTGGCTACACCTTC.

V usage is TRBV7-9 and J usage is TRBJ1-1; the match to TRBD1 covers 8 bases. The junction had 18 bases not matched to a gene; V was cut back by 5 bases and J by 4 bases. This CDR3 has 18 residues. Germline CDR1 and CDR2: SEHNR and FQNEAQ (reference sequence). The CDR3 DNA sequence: TGTGCCAGCAGCCTAGGGGTCGACAGGGGAGTTTGGAGCACTGAAGCTTTCTTT. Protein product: CASSLGVDRGVWSTEAFF. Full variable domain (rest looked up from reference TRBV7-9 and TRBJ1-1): DTGVSQNPRHKITKRGQNVTFRCDPISEHNRLYWYRQTLGQGPEFLTYFQNEAQLEKSRLLSDRFSAERPKGSFSTLEIQRTEQGDSAMYLCASSLGVDRGVWSTEAFFGQGTRLTVV.

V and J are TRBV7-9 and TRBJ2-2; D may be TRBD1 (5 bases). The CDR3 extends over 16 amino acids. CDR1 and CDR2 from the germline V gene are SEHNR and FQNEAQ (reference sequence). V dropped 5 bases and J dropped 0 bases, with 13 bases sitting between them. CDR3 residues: CASSHWRTTNTGELFF. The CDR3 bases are TGTGCCAGCAGCCATTGGCGGACAACGAACACCGGGGAGCTGTTTTTT.

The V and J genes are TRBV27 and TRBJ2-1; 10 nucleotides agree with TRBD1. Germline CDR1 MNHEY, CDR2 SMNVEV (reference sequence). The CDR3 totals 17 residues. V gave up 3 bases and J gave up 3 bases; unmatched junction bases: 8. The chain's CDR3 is CASSFSRWTGGYNEQFF. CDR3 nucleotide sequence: TGTGCCAGCAGTTTCTCACGTTGGACAGGGGGCTACAATGAGCAGTTCTTC.

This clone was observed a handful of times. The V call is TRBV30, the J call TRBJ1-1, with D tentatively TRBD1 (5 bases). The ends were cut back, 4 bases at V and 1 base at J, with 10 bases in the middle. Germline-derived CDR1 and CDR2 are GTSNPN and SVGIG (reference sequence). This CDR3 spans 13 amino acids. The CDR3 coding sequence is TGTGCCTGGAAGGAGCAGGGGAACACTGAAGCTTTCTTT. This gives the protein CAWKEQGNTEAFF.

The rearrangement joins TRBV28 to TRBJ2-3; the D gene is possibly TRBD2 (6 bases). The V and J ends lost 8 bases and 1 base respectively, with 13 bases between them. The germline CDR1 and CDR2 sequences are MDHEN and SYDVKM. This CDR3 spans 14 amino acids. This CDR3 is CASGRREGTDTQYF. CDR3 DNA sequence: TGTGCCAGCGGTAGAAGGGAGGGCACAGATACGCAGTATTTT.

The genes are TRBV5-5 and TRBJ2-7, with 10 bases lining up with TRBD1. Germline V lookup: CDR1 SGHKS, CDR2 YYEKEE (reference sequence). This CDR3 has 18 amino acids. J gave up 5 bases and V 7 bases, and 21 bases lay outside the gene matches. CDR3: CASRRRSDTGQGRNEQYF. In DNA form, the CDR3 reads TGTGCCAGCCGCCGCCGGTCCGACACGGGACAGGGGCGTAACGAGCAGTACTTC.

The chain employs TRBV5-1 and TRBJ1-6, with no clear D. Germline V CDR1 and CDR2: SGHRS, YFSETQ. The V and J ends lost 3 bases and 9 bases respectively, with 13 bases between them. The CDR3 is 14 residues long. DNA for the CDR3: TGCGCCAGCAGCTGGGAGAGGGCAGGTTCACCCCTCCACTTT. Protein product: CASSWERAGSPLHF.

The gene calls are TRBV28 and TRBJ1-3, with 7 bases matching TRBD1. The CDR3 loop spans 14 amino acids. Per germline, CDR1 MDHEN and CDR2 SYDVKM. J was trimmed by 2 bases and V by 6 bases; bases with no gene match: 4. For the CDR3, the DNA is TGTGCCAGCAGCCCCACAGGGGCTGGAAACACCATATATTTT. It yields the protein CASSPTGAGNTIYF.

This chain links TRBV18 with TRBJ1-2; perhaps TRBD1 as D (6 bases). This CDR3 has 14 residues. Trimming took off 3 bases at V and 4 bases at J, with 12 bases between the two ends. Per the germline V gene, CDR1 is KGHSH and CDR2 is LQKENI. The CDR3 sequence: CASSPRADSYGYTF. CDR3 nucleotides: TGTGCCAGCTCACCCCGAGCGGACAGCTATGGCTACACCTTC.

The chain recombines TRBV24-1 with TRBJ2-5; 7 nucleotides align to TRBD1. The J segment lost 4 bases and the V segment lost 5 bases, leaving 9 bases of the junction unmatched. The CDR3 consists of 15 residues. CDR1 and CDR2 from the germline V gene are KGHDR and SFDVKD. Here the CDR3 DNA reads TGTGCCACCAGTGGCAACACAGGGGATCGAGAGACCCAGTACTTC. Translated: CATSGNTGDRETQYF.

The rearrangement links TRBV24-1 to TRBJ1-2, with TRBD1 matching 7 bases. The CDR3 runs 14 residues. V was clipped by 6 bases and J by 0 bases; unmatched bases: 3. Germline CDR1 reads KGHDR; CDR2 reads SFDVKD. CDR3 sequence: CATSRDSANYGYTF. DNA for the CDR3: TGTGCCACCAGTCGGGACAGTGCTAACTATGGCTACACCTTC.

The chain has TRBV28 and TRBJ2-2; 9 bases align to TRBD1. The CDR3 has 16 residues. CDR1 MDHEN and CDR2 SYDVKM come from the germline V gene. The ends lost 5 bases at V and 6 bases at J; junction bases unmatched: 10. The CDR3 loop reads CASSPGQGFGAGELFF. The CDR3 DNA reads TGTGCCAGCAGTCCGGGACAGGGTTTTGGAGCCGGGGAGCTGTTTTTT.

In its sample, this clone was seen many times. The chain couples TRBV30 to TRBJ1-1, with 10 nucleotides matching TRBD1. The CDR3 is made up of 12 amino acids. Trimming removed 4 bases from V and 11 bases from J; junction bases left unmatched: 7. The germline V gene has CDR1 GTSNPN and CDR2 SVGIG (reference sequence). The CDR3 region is CAWNWDRGEAFF. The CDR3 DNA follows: TGTGCCTGGAATTGGGACAGGGGTGAGGCTTTCTTT.

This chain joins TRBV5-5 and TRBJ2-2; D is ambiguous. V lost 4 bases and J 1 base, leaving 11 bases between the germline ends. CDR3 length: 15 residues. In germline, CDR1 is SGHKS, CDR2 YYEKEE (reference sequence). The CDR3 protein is CASSLTRQNTGELFF. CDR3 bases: TGTGCCAGCAGCCTTACCCGACAGAACACCGGGGAGCTGTTTTTT.

In DNA form, the CDR3 reads TGTGCCAGCTCCCTCTCTGGGGCCAACGTCCTGACTTTC. It codes for CASSLSGANVLTF. The chain carries TRBV27 and TRBJ2-6; D unclear. The CDR3 loop spans 13 amino acids. V dropped 8 bases and J dropped 0 bases, with 5 bases sitting between them. Germline V gene lookup returns CDR1 MNHEY and CDR2 SMNVEV (reference sequence).